The T cell receptor beta chain described here comes from a study of Graves' ophthalmopathy and Graves' hyperthyroidism (dated by TCRdb to the late 2010s). Context from the whole study: Peripheral blood was collected before any treatment was given, at the time of initial diagnosis. In total, approximately 140 blood samples were TCR-sequenced: fewer than 50 ophthalmopathy, around 75 hyperthyroidism and approximately 17 hyperthyroidism-to-ophthalmopathy patients. After sampling, hyperthyroidism patients received methimazole starting at 30 mg daily, and ophthalmopathy patients received high-dose intravenous methylprednisolone. A discovery set of 90 to 100 patients (roughly 41 ophthalmopathy, around 57 stable hyperthyroidism) was enrolled to explore V-J signatures distinguishing ophthalmopathy from hyperthyroidism. TCR beta repertoire signatures were used to distinguish Graves' ophthalmopathy from Graves' hyperthyroidism and to predict progression to ophthalmopathy. For independent validation, a separate cohort was made up of 18 to 20 hyperthyroidism patients plus 17 patients who later progressed from hyperthyroidism to ophthalmopathy. In more than five hyperthyroidism patients, T-cell repertoires of thyroid tissue and blood were compared.

This clonotype was seen repeatedly, ten times or more. It has no known antigen specificity. Base qualities are not provided; no much larger clone lies one nucleotide away. Ophthalmopathy patients were characterized by moderately to severely active disease, a Clinical Activity Score of at least 3, a NOSPECS grade of at least 4, and a disease duration under 3 months. Anyone with other autoimmune diseases, uncontrolled infections, pregnancy or lactation was excluded from the study. Clinical symptoms, serum thyroxine, TRAb, thyroid ultrasound and orbital computed tomography were used for diagnosis. PBMCs were isolated from 7.5 to 10 ml of fresh peripheral blood by Ficoll-Paque density gradient centrifugation. Total RNA was extracted with Trizol reagent and quality-checked on an Agilent 2100 Bioanalyzer. For repertoire sequencing, the TCR beta CDR3 regions were amplified from RNA transcripts. The first round was an RT-PCR using HTBI primers with the Qiagen OneStep RT-PCR kit, and this first round was followed by a second-round multiplex PCR, then size selection and purification. The libraries underwent paired-end sequencing with 100 bp reads on an Illumina HiSeq2000. The published analysis was carried out like this. SOAPnuke was used for read processing, and reads with adapters, uncalled bases, a mean Phred below 15, or no exact constant-primer or identifier match were discarded. COPE v1.2.5 was used to merge high-quality paired reads. Unique nucleotide sequences were defined as clonotypes and aligned to IMGT TRB V, D and J references using MiTCR v1.1. The analysis was limited to V-J combinations with a frequency above 0.0001, which together covered 99.2% of repertoires. A TCR clonal expansion and chaos score per V-J combination was defined as the ratio of F50 clonal expansion to chaos observed in the TCRdist matrix. Welch's t-statistics and random forest were used to narrow the features down to 13 V-J combinations, which were then fed into a naive Bayes classifier. The Morisita-Horn index was used to measure how similar the thyroid and blood repertoires were. TCRdb took the public reads, trimmed them with fastp at Q25, ran MiXCR for clone calling and kept in-frame beta chains. Rows are combined by CDR3 protein, so each entry shows the most common genes and DNA. These V and J calls rely on TCRdb rather than the paper's analysis. Across this sample there are 660,000 or so distinct CDR3 sequences, with about two fifths seen only once. The top ten hold more than 2.5% of the sample.

Overall study results and their limits: In validation, the model predicted ophthalmopathy progression with 70.59% sensitivity and around 72% specificity; eleven to twelve predicted patients were CT-confirmed with GO in a median of about 6.1 months. Most of the expanded thyroid clonotypes with a frequency above 0.001 were also detected in blood, and it was suggested that the thyroid immune response may be reflected by blood repertoires. The 13-signature model separated ophthalmopathy from stable hyperthyroidism with around 90% sensitivity and about 84% specificity in cross-validation, and 80%/75% in the test set. Sample size was not statistically predetermined, and group allocation was not concealed from the investigators.

This clonotype was sampled from an adult man with Graves' ophthalmopathy. Sequencing was done on a sample of peripheral blood.

The nucleotide sequence is given as TGTGCCAGCAGTGTTGAAGGGACCGAAGCTTTCTTT. It is translated as CASSVEGTEAFF. Here the chain combines TRBV6-6 and TRBJ1-1; possibly the D gene is TRBD1, per 5 matching bases. Reading from cysteine to phenylalanine, the CDR3 counts 12 amino acids. Only the CDR3 portion is preserved as DNA: 36 bases, with reading frame beginning at the first base. V sheds 5 bases and J sheds 8 bases, leaving 12 bases between their ends. From the germline V gene (reference sequence), CDR1 is MNHNY and CDR2 is SVGAGI.